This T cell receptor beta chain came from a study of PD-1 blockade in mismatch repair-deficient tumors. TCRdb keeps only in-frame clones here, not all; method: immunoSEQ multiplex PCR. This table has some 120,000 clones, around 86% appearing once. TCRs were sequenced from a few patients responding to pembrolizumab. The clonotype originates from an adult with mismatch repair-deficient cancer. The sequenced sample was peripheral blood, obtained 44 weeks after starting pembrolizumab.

This CDR3 reads CASGRRVENIQYF. DNA for the CDR3: TGTGCCAGCGGCAGAAGGGTGGAAAACATTCAGTACTTC. The chain couples TRBV7-9 to TRBJ2-4, with no clear D. V lost 8 bases and J lost 5, with 13 bases in between. Germline V gives CDR1 SEHNR, CDR2 FQNEAQ (reference sequence). This CDR3 has 13 amino acids.